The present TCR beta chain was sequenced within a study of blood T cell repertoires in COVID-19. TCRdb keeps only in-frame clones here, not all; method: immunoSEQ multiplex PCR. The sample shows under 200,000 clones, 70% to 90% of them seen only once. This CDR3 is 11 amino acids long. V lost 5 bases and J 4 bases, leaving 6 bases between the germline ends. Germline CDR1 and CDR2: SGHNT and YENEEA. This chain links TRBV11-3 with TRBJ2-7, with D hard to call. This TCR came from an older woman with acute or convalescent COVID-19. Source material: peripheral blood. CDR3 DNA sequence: TGTGCCAGCAGCAACAGATACGAGCAGTACTTC. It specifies CASSNRYEQYF.